Below, 2 T cell receptor beta chains from the same sample are listed, as sequenced in a study of shared clonotypes between healthy human individuals. Some clones are missing from TCRdb's copy, which holds only in-frame ones; the method was immunoSEQ multiplex PCR. The table has millions of clones, around 94% seen once; the top ten hold 0.13% to 0.15%. The sequenced sample consisted of naive CD4+ T cells sorted from blood. Subset specified: CD45RA+ positively selected. The receptor source for this set is a young man in good health.

This clone was detected once. The chain links TRBV19 to TRBJ1-5, with no clear D. The V end lost 0 bases, the J end lost 10 bases, and 13 bases lay between the germline ends. Germline CDR1 reads LNHDA; CDR2 reads SQIVND (reference sequence). CDR3 length: 14 amino acids. CDR3 region: CASSIEGQETPQHF. CDR3 sequence (DNA): TGTGCCAGTAGTATAGAAGGTCAGGAGACTCCCCAGCATTTT. The variable domain in full, completed from reference TRBV19 and TRBJ1-5, reads DGGITQSPKYLFRKEGQNVTLSCEQNLNHDAMYWYRQDPGQGLRLIYYSQIVNDFQKGDIAEGYSVSREKKESFPLTVTSAQKNPTAFYLCASSIEGQETPQHFGDGTRLSIL.

The CDR3 nucleotides read TGCGCCAGCAGCTTGGCTGAGGGGAAAGCCAAAAACATTCAGTACTTC. This sequence encodes CASSLAEGKAKNIQYF. This chain connects TRBV5-1 to TRBJ2-4, with D perhaps being TRBD1 or TRBD2 (5 bases each). V lost 0 bases, J lost 0 bases, and 10 bases lay in between. CDR1 is SGHRS, CDR2 YFSETQ, per germline. The CDR3 totals 16 residues.